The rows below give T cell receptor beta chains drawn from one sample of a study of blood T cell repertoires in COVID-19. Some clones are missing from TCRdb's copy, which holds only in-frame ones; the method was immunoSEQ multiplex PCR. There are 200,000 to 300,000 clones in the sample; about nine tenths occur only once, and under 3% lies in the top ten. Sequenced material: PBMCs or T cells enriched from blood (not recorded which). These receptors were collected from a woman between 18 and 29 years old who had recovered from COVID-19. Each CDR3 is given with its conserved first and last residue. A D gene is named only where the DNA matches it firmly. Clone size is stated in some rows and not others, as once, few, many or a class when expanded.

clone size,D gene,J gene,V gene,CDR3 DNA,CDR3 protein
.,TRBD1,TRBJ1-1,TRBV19,TGTGCCAGTAGTATCGGACAGGGAAGGGGAACTGAAGCTTTCTTT,CASSIGQGRGTEAFF
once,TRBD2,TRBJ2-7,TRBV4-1,TGCGCCAGCAGCCAAGCTGTGACTAGCGGGGCAAGCTTC,CASSQAVTSGASF
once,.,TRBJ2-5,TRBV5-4,TGTGCCAGCAGCTTGTCGGAGACCCAGTACTTC,CASSLSETQYF
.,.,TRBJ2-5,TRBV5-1,TGCGCCAGCAGCTTGGTGGTTGGGCAGCAAGAGACCCAGTACTTC,CASSLVVGQQETQYF
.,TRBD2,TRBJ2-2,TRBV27,TGTGCCACCCTAGCCCTAGCGGGAGTTTTCACCGGGGAGCTGTTTTTT,CATLALAGVFTGELFF
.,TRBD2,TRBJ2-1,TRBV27,TGTGCCAGCAGTTTACCACTAGCGGAATACAATGAGCAGTTCTTC,CASSLPLAEYNEQFF
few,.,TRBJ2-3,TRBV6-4,TGTGCCAGCAGTGAGCGGCAAAACACAGATACGCAGTATTTT,CASSERQNTDTQYF
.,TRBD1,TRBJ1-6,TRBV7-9,TGTGCCCGCCAGGGAGAGGGGGCCTCTTCACCCCTCCACTTT,CARQGEGASSPLHF
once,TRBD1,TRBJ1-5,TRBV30,TGTGCCTGGAGTGTAGGGGGACAGGGGAACGGTCAGCCCCAGCATTTT,CAWSVGGQGNGQPQHF
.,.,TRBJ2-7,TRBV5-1,TGCGCCAGCAGAAGCGGACAGCGTATAAACTACGAGCAGTACTTC,CASRSGQRINYEQYF
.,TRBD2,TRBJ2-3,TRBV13,TGTGCCAGCAGGGCGGGAGCGGGTTTGGATACGCAGTATTTT,CASRAGAGLDTQYF
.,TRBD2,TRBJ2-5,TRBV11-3,TGTGCCAGCAGCTTAGCGGGAGGGAGAGAGACCCAGTACTTC,CASSLAGGRETQYF
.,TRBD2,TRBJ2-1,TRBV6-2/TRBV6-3,TGTGCCAGCAGTTACTCTAATACCGGGACTAAGGACAATGAGCAGTTCTTC,CASSYSNTGTKDNEQFF
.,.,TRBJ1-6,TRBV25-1,TGTGCCAGCAGTGAGGACATTGGGCCCTATAATTCACCCCTCCACTTT,CASSEDIGPYNSPLHF
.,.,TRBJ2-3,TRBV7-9,TGTGCCAGCAGCTTAGCGACGGGGGTAGCGCCTAGCACAGATACGCAGTATTTT,CASSLATGVAPSTDTQYF
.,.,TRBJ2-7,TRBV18,TGTGCCAGCTCACCGACAGGTCCCTACGAGCAGTACTTC,CASSPTGPYEQYF
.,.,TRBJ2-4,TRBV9,TGTGCCAGCAGTGGTTCGAGGATCGAAAACATTCAGTACTTC,CASSGSRIENIQYF
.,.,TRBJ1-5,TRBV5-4,TGTGCCAGCAGCTTGGCCTGTCTCCCGGAGCCTTTT,CASSLACLPEPF
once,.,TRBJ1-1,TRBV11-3,TGTGCCAGCAGCCGACAGATGAACACTGAAGCTTTCTTT,CASSRQMNTEAFF
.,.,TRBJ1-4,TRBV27,TGTGCCAGCAGTGCCAGGGTCAGTCGCGGTGAAAAACTGTTTTTT,CASSARVSRGEKLFF
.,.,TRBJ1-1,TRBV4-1,TGCGCCAGCAGCCAACCGAGACAGCCGACGCCGAACACTGAAGCTTTCTTT,CASSQPRQPTPNTEAFF
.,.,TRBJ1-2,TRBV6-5,TGTGCCAGCAGTTACTCGAACGGGTTTGGCTACACCTTC,CASSYSNGFGYTF
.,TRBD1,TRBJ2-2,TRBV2,TGTGCCAGCAATACAGACAGGGATGCCGGGGAGCTGTTTTTT,CASNTDRDAGELFF
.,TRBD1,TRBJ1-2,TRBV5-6,TGTGCCAGCAGCCGAACAAAGTTGACAGGGGGCGATGGCTACACCTTC,CASSRTKLTGGDGYTF
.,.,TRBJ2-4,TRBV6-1,TGTGCCAGCAGTGAAGCGGGGCAGGGCTTAGCCAAAAACATTCAGTACTTC,CASSEAGQGLAKNIQYF
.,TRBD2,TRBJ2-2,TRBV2,TGTGCCAGCATTAACGGGAGGACTTCCGGGGAGCTGTTTTTT,CASINGRTSGELFF
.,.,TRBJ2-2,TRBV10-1,TGCGCCAGCAGTGCGGAGGTTGACACCGGGGAGCTGTTTTTT,CASSAEVDTGELFF
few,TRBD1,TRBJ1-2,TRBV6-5,TGTGCCAGCTGGGGCGGACAGGGGGCTTCGTACGGCTACACCTTC,CASWGGQGASYGYTF